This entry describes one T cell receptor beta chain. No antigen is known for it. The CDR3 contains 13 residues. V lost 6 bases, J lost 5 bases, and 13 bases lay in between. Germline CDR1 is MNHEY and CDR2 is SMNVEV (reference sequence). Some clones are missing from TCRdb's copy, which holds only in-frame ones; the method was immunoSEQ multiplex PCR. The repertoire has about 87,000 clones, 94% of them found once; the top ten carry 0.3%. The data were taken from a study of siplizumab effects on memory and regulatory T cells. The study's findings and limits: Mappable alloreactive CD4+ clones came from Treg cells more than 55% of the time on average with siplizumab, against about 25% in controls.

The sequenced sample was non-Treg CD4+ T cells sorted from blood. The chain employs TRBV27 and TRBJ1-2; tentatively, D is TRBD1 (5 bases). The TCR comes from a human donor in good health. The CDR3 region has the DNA TGTGCCAGCAGGAACCCCGGGGCTTATGGCTACACCTTC. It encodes CASRNPGAYGYTF.